This T cell receptor beta chain was obtained from a study of shared T cell receptors in the human thymus. TCRdb's copy holds only in-frame clones and misses some; the assay was immunoSEQ multiplex PCR. This sample has 540,000 or so clones, with 70% to 80% found just once. Looked up from germline, CDR1 is MNHEY and CDR2 is SMNVEV (reference sequence). This CDR3 is 20 amino acids long. V shed 0 bases, J shed 0 bases, and the junction held 10 bases outside the gene matches. A further study also used this sample, focusing on human thymus T cells. That source notes: Finnish infants who were healthy and having corrective surgery for congenital heart defects made up the donors. Thymic repertoires overlap heavily among unrelated individuals, related research has reported.

Sample: thymocytes. The V call is TRBV27, the J call TRBJ2-3; 12 nucleotides match TRBD2. This receptor was taken from a boy younger than two with a congenital heart defect. The CDR3 is CASSLSRLAGEGASTDTQYF. CDR3 in DNA: TGTGCCAGCAGTTTATCCCGACTAGCGGGAGAAGGGGCTAGCACAGATACGCAGTATTTT.